The rows below give T cell receptor beta chains drawn from one sample of a study of OX40 agonist ivuxolimab in advanced cancers. Profiling relied on immunoSEQ multiplex PCR, and the TCRdb table lists in-frame clones only, not all of them. The table shows roughly 76,000 clones, with 80% to 95% occurring only once. The specimen was CD4+ or CD8+ T cells sorted from blood, collected in a trial of the OX40 agonist ivuxolimab. The source is an adult with an advanced solid tumor such as melanoma, head and neck, liver or kidney cancer. CDR3s include the opening cysteine and the closing phenylalanine or tryptophan. A D gene is named only where the DNA matches it firmly. Part of the rows lack a size; the others show once, few, many or a class for expanded clones.

clone_size cdr3_length j_call v_call d_call cdr3_aa cdr3_nt
- 15 TRBJ2-7 TRBV9 TRBD2 CASSAGGGLDYEQYF TGTGCCAGCAGCGCGGGGGGAGGGCTGGACTACGAGCAGTACTTC
- 18 TRBJ2-7 TRBV6-1 - CASSEIDFEGPWGSEQYF TGTGCCAGCAGTGAAATCGATTTTGAGGGGCCGTGGGGCTCCGAGCAGTACTTC
- 14 TRBJ2-2 TRBV29-1 - CSVHGQSNTGELFF TGCAGCGTCCACGGACAGTCGAACACCGGGGAGCTGTTTTTT
- 16 TRBJ2-7 TRBV4-1 TRBD2 CASSQDSAGGSYEQYF TGCGCCAGCAGCCAAGATTCGGCGGGGGGGTCCTACGAGCAGTACTTC
- 10 TRBJ2-5 TRBV29-1 - CSVAEETQYF TGCAGCGTTGCGGAAGAGACCCAGTACTTC
few 15 TRBJ1-6 TRBV2 - CASRVAVTGDSPLHF TGTGCCAGCAGGGTGGCAGTGACGGGGGACTCACCCCTCCACTTT
- 13 TRBJ1-1 TRBV30 TRBD1 CAWRGTGLSEAFF TGTGCCTGGAGGGGGACAGGCCTCTCCGAAGCTTTCTTT
- 14 TRBJ2-7 TRBV5-4 TRBD2 CASSVLAGGYEQYF TGTGCCAGCAGCGTCCTAGCGGGGGGCTACGAGCAGTACTTC
- 15 TRBJ1-2 TRBV27 TRBD1 CASSLLQGARYGYTF TGTGCCAGCAGTTTACTTCAGGGGGCACGCTATGGCTACACCTTC
- 16 TRBJ2-7 TRBV4-1 TRBD1 CASSQDDRGNWYEQYF TGCGCCAGCAGCCAAGATGACAGGGGCAACTGGTACGAGCAGTACTTC
- 14 TRBJ1-2 TRBV19 - CASSILGGPYGYTF TGTGCCAGTAGTATCTTGGGGGGCCCCTATGGCTACACCTTC
- 13 TRBJ1-5 TRBV7-8 - CASSSPGNQPQHF TGTGCCAGCAGCTCCCCCGGTAATCAGCCCCAGCATTTT
- 15 TRBJ2-7 TRBV5-1 TRBD2 CASSPLAGGTYEQYF TGCGCCAGCAGCCCACTAGCGGGGGGGACCTACGAGCAGTACTTC
once 14 TRBJ2-1 TRBV6-1 - CASSENGRGNEQFF TGTGCCAGCAGTGAAAACGGACGGGGGAATGAGCAGTTCTTC
- 14 TRBJ1-1 TRBV19 - CASSIPWVGTEAFF TGTGCCAGTAGTATACCATGGGTTGGCACTGAAGCTTTCTTT
- 16 TRBJ2-7 TRBV13 - CASSSADRRSSYEQYF TGTGCCAGCAGCTCAGCCGACAGGAGGAGCTCCTACGAGCAGTACTTC
- 16 TRBJ2-7 TRBV11-2 TRBD1 CASSLYSDRGSHEQYF TGTGCCAGCAGCTTATATTCGGACAGGGGTAGCCACGAGCAGTACTTC
- 15 TRBJ2-1 TRBV15 TRBD2 CATRLTRGGNNEQFF TGTGCCACGCGCTTGACCCGGGGGGGCAACAATGAGCAGTTCTTC
once 15 TRBJ2-2 TRBV10-3 TRBD1 CAISRPGTGVGELFF TGTGCCATCAGCAGACCCGGGACAGGTGTCGGGGAGCTGTTTTTT
- 14 TRBJ2-7 TRBV2 TRBD2 CASIGTSGSYEQYF TGTGCCAGCATCGGGACTAGCGGCTCCTACGAGCAGTACTTC
- 13 TRBJ2-7 TRBV4-1 TRBD2 CASSQGTRYEQYF TGCGCCAGCAGCCAAGGGACTAGATACGAGCAGTACTTC
- 14 TRBJ1-6 TRBV6-1 - CASGGSSYNSPLHF TGTGCCAGTGGCGGTAGCTCCTATAATTCACCCCTCCACTTT
- 15 TRBJ2-7 TRBV28 - CASSFVPGHFYEQYF TGTGCCAGCAGTTTTGTTCCGGGACATTTCTACGAGCAGTACTTC
- 15 TRBJ2-5 TRBV6-5 - CASSYPGEGRQTQYF TGTGCCAGCAGTTACCCGGGAGAGGGACGCCAGACCCAGTACTTC
- 13 TRBJ2-1 TRBV7-7 - CASSVTGYNEQFF TGTGCTAGCAGCGTGACAGGCTACAATGAGCAGTTCTTC
- 17 TRBJ2-7 TRBV5-1 TRBD2 CASSFSVAGGLAYEQYF TGCGCCAGCAGCTTTTCGGTAGCGGGGGGCCTTGCCTACGAGCAGTACTTC
- 15 TRBJ2-7 TRBV13 - CASSHSPGDSYEQYF TGTGCCAGCAGCCACTCCCCGGGGGATAGCTACGAGCAGTACTTC
- 15 TRBJ2-5 TRBV7-6 TRBD1 CASSYRRQGQETQYF TGTGCCAGCAGCTACCGACGACAGGGTCAAGAGACCCAGTACTTC
- 13 TRBJ1-3 TRBV7-9 - CASSATPGNTIYF TGTGCCAGCAGCGCGACACCTGGAAACACCATATATTTT
- 10 TRBJ2-5 TRBV19 - CASFQETQYF TGTGCCAGCTTCCAAGAGACCCAGTACTTC
- 13 TRBJ2-5 TRBV7-9 TRBD2 CASSTGGQETQYF TGTGCCAGCAGCACGGGGGGTCAAGAGACCCAGTACTTC
- 16 TRBJ2-7 TRBV11-2 TRBD1 CASSHTRIDRVHEQYF TGTGCCAGCAGTCACACCCGCATTGACAGGGTCCACGAGCAGTACTTC
- 15 TRBJ1-1 TRBV4-3 - CASSQDGGRNTEAFF TGCGCCAGCAGCCAAGATGGGGGCAGGAACACTGAAGCTTTCTTT
- 16 TRBJ2-3 TRBV27 - CASSLSALGSTDTQYF TGTGCCAGCAGTTTATCGGCTTTGGGGAGCACAGATACGCAGTATTTT
- 14 TRBJ2-3 TRBV10-3 - CAITELGFTDTQYF TGTGCCATCACCGAACTGGGATTCACAGATACGCAGTATTTT
- 12 TRBJ2-1 TRBV2 - CASKSPGDWGLF TGTGCCAGCAAAAGCCCAGGGGACTGGGGCCTCTTC
few 11 TRBJ1-2 TRBV10-3 TRBD1 CAITGGYGYTF TGTGCCATCACAGGGGGCTATGGCTACACCTTC
- 17 TRBJ1-6 TRBV2 TRBD1 CASSYRGSSSYNSPLHF TGTGCCAGCAGCTACAGGGGCTCCAGCTCCTATAATTCACCCCTCCACTTT
- 16 TRBJ2-1 TRBV5-1 TRBD2 CASSSLAGGSYNEQFF TGCGCCAGCAGCTCACTAGCGGGGGGATCGTACAATGAGCAGTTCTTC
- 15 TRBJ2-3 TRBV19 TRBD2 CASSILAGEADTQYF TGTGCCAGTAGTATACTAGCGGGGGAAGCAGATACGCAGTATTTT
- 14 TRBJ2-3 TRBV4-1 - CASSQVGSTDTQYF TGCGCCAGCAGCCAAGTTGGTAGCACAGATACGCAGTATTTT
- 12 TRBJ2-7 TRBV7-2 - CAGEGSSYEQYF TGTGCCGGAGAGGGCAGCTCCTACGAGCAGTACTTC
- 13 TRBJ1-1 TRBV5-6 - CASSSTLRTEAFF TGTGCCAGCAGCTCGACCTTGAGGACTGAAGCTTTCTTT
once 18 TRBJ2-5 TRBV28 TRBD2 CASSLGRWASGGAETQYF TGTGCCAGCAGTTTGGGAAGATGGGCTAGCGGGGGGGCGGAGACCCAGTACTTC
- 17 TRBJ1-6 TRBV27 - CASSFLKGDHYNSPLHF TGTGCCAGCAGTTTCCTCAAAGGGGATCATTATAATTCACCCCTCCACTTT
- 14 TRBJ2-7 TRBV27 - CASSLSRSGYEQYF TGTGCCAGCAGTTTATCGCGGTCCGGGTACGAGCAGTACTTC
- 12 TRBJ2-3 TRBV9 TRBD2 CASSAPGGEQYF TGTGCCAGCAGCGCTCCGGGGGGTGAGCAGTATTTT
- 12 TRBJ1-2 TRBV6-5 TRBD1 CASRTGANGYTF TGTGCCAGCCGGACAGGGGCCAATGGCTACACCTTC
- 16 TRBJ2-3 TRBV7-6 - CASSYLRGSSTDTQYF TGTGCCAGCAGCTACCTCAGGGGATCCAGCACAGATACGCAGTATTTT
- 12 TRBJ2-5 TRBV29-1 - CSVHRFQETQYF TGCAGCGTCCACAGGTTCCAAGAGACCCAGTACTTC
- 17 TRBJ2-7 TRBV27 - CASSTVESEGRTYEQYF TGTGCCAGCTCGACGGTGGAGTCGGAGGGCAGGACCTACGAGCAGTACTTC
- 14 TRBJ2-7 TRBV7-8 - CASSPGGGSYEQYF TGTGCCAGCAGCCCAGGGGGGGGATCCTACGAGCAGTACTTC
- 13 TRBJ2-1 TRBV7-2 - CASSLGLYNEQFF TGTGCCAGCAGCTTAGGACTTTACAATGAGCAGTTCTTC
- 16 TRBJ2-7 TRBV27 TRBD2 CASSHGTSGGAVEQYF TGTGCCAGCAGTCATGGGACTAGCGGGGGGGCGGTTGAGCAGTACTTC
- 16 TRBJ2-1 TRBV5-6 - CASSSRGQTTYNEQFF TGTGCCAGCAGCTCAAGAGGGCAGACCACCTACAATGAGCAGTTCTTC
- 17 TRBJ1-4 TRBV5-1 TRBD1 CASSLRDPGQMNEKLFF TGCGCCAGCAGCTTGAGGGATCCGGGACAGATGAATGAAAAACTGTTTTTT
- 17 TRBJ2-3 TRBV2 - CASSAFVGDKSTDTQYF TGTGCCAGCAGTGCCTTTGTGGGGGACAAGAGCACAGATACGCAGTATTTT
- 13 TRBJ1-4 TRBV4-1 - CASSFSGLEKLFF TGCGCCAGCAGCTTTAGTGGTCTGGAAAAACTGTTTTTT
- 15 TRBJ2-7 TRBV9 - CASSVFAGTQYEQYF TGTGCCAGCAGCGTATTCGCCGGGACCCAATACGAGCAGTACTTC
- 11 TRBJ2-7 TRBV6-5 - CASSGSYEQYF TGTGCCAGCAGCGGATCCTACGAGCAGTACTTC